This T cell receptor beta chain was sequenced during a study of CD8+ T cells in alopecia areata. Study in general: For the treated group, dosing was oral tofacitinib at 5 to 10 mg twice daily.

Individuals with alopecia areata gave both lesional scalp punch biopsies and peripheral blood for collection. This clone was seen just once. Its antigen is undetermined. Study conclusions and caveats: Scalp samples also yield sequences of resident alphabeta T cells from normal skin. Compared with mice, patients displayed less clear TCR sharing, possibly for HLA-related reasons.

As the sequencing template, cDNA was produced by extracting RNA and reverse transcribing it. The protocol was immunoSEQ multiplex PCR, while the TCRdb copy is restricted to in-frame clones and leaves out a portion. The sample carries fewer than 200,000 clones, about 66% recorded once. The CDR3 spans 14 residues. Trimming left V 3 bases short and J 4 bases short, with 11 bases between. Germline loops: CDR1 SGHDT, CDR2 YYEEEE. This sequence joins TRBV5-6 and TRBJ2-1; D ambiguous. The TCR originated in a human donor with alopecia areata. This specimen consisted of CD8+ T cells sorted from blood, obtained at week 0. In nucleotides, the CDR3 is TGTGCCAGCAGCTCGCGCCTAGAATACAATGAGCAGTTCTTC. Translated: CASSSRLEYNEQFF.